This T cell receptor beta chain was captured by sequencing in a study of blood T cell repertoires in COVID-19 (dated by TCRdb to the early 2020s). Regarding the study in general: Samples from collaborators originated in the United States, Italy and Spain and spanned both the acute and convalescent phases of COVID-19. Sample metadata almost always included a de-identified subject ID, COVID-19 status, age in years and sex. The repertoires were released in a freely available public database meant as a resource for research on the immune response to SARS-CoV-2. Where HLA class I and class II types were available, the types were taken from metadata supplied by the sample provider, not from assay-based typing. The dataset comprised deeply sampled blood TCRbeta repertoires from subjects exposed to, actively infected with, or recovered from COVID-19. The samples were drawn from two sources: the first 160 participants of the ongoing ImmuneRACE study, and 1,000 to 1,500 subjects contributed by 6 global collaborators. The prospective study material was composed of cDNA or gDNA derived from T cells, B-cell-depleted T cells, or PBMCs. The full study reports these points: Clinical and demographic metadata were provided uncurated, with the amount varying by source and participant.

V and J lose 1 base and 5 bases, and a span of 9 bases separates them. According to the germline V gene (reference sequence), CDR1 reads GTSNPN and CDR2 reads SVGIG. Reading from cysteine to phenylalanine, the CDR3 counts 13 amino acids. Only the CDR3 DNA stays, 39 bases, in frame from base 1. About this clone itself: Its recognized antigen is unknown. Base qualities are not recorded, but no much larger clone differs from it by a single base.

The immunoSEQ Assay, a bias-controlled multiplex PCR, was used to amplify TCRbeta CDR3 regions from genomic DNA. The original methods were these. Within the assay, amplification of reference gene primers was used to estimate how many nucleated cells each sample contained. Sequence reads were collapsed and filtered to measure the absolute abundance of every unique TCRbeta CDR3 rearrangement. For each sample, productive Simpson clonality was calculated as the square root of Simpson's diversity index over productive rearrangements. In its TCRdb copy, this immuneACCESS table keeps in-frame sequences only and misses some clones. Where compared with another copy, unresolved V genes explain less than half of these, and the others have no known cause. The V and J calls and the clone size are those of that table, but D and trimming were determined from the DNA. This sample gives 150,000 to 200,000 clones in total; approximately 87% of them show up just once. The ten largest clonotypes hold roughly 3.7% of the sample.

Each collaborating institution followed its own protocols to collect whole blood in K2EDTA tubes. Collaborator samples were shipped for TCRbeta analysis as frozen whole blood, isolated PBMCs, or DNA extracted from either sample type. The material sequenced was peripheral blood. The chain couples TRBV30 to TRBJ1-5, with the D segment identity uncertain. The clonotype was recovered from a man aged 18 to 30 with active or convalescent COVID-19. The CDR3 is CAWSGARDQPQHF. Here is the DNA: TGTGCCTGGAGTGGAGCACGGGATCAGCCCCAGCATTTT. Reference TRBV30 and TRBJ1-5 proteins supply the regions before and after the CDR3; the full variable domain is: SQTIHQWPATLVQPVGSPLSLECTVEGTSNPNLYWYRQAAGRGLQLLFYSVGIGQISSEVPQNLSASRPQDRQFILSSKKLLLSDSGFYLCAWSGARDQPQHFGDGTRLSIL.